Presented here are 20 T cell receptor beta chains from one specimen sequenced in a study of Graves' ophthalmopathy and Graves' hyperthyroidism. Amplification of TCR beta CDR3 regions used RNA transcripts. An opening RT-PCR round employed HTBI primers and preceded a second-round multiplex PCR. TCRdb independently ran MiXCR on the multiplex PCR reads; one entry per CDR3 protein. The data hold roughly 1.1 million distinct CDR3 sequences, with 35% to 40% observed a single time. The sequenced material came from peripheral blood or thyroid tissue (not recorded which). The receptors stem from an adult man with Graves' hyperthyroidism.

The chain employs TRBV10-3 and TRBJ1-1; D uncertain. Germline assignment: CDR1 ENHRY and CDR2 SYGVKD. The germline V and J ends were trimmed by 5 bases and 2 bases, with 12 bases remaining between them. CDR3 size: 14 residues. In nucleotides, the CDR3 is TGTGCCATCAGTAAGACACACAGAAACACTGAAGCTTTCTTT. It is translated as CAISKTHRNTEAFF.

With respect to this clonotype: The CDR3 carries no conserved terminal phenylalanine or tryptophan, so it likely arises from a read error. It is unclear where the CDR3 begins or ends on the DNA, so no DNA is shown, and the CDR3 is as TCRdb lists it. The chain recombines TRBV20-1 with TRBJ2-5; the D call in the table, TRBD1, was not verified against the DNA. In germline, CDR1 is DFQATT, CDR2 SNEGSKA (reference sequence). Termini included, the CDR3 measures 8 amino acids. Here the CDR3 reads CSEAGQGL.

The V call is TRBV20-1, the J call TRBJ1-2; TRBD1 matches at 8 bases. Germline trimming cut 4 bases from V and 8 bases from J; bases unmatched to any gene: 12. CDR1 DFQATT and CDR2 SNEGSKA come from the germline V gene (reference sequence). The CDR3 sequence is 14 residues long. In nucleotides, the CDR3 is TGCAGTGCTACGCTTGACAGGGGAGCCTACGGCTACACCTTC. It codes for CSATLDRGAYGYTF.

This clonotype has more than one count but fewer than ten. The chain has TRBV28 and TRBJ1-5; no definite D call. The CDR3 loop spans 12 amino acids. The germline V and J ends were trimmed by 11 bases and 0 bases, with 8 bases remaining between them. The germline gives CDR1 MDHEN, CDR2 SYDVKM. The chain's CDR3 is CAARDSNQPQHF. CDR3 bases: TGTGCCGCCCGGGATAGCAATCAGCCCCAGCATTTT. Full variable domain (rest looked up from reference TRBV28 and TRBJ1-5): DVKVTQSSRYLVKRTGEKVFLECVQDMDHENMFWYRQDPGLGLRLIYFSYDVKMKEKGDIPEGYSVSREKKERFSLILESASTNQTSMYLCAARDSNQPQHFGDGTRLSIL.

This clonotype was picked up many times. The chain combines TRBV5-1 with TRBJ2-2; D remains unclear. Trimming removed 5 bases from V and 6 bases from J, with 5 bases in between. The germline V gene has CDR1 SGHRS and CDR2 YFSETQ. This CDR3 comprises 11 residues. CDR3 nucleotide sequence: TGCGCCAGCAGACGGGCCGGGGAGCTGTTTTTT. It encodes CASRRAGELFF.

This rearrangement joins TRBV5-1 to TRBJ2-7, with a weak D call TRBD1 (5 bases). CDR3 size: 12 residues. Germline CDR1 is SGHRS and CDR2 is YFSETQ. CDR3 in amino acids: CSVGAGFYEQYF. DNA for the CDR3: TGCAGCGTGGGCGCAGGGTTCTACGAGCAGTACTTC.

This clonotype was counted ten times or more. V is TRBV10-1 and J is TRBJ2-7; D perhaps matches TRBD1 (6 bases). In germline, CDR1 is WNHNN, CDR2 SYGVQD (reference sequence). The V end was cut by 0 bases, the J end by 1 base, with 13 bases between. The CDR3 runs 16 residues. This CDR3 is CASSESSQGDSYEQYF. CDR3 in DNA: TGCGCCAGCAGTGAGTCGTCACAGGGAGATTCCTACGAGCAGTACTTC.

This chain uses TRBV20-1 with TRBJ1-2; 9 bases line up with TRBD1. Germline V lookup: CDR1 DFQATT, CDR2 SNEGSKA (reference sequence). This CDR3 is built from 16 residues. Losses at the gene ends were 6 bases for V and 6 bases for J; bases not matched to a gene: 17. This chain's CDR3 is CSAGRSRTGAYDGYTF. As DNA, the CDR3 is TGCAGTGCGGGGCGGAGTCGGACAGGGGCCTACGATGGCTACACCTTC.

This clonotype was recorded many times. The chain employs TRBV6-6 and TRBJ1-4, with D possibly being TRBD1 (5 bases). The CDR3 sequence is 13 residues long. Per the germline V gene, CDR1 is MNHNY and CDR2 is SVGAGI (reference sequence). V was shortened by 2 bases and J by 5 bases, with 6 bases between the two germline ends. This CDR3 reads CASSYGTNEKLFF. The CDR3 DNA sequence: TGTGCCAGCAGTTACGGGACGAATGAAAAACTGTTTTTT.

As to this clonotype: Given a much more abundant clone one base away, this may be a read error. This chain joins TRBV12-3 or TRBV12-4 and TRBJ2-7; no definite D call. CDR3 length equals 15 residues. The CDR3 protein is CANSPTGAQSYEQYF. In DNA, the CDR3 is TGTGCCAACAGTCCCACGGGTGCGCAGTCCTACGAGCAGTACTTC.

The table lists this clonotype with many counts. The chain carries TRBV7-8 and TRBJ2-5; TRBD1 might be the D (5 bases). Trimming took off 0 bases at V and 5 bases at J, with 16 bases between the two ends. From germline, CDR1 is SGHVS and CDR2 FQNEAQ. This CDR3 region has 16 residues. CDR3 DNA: TGTGCCAGCAGCTTAGCATTCCAGGGCCCCTGGGAGACCCAGTACTTC. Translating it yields CASSLAFQGPWETQYF.

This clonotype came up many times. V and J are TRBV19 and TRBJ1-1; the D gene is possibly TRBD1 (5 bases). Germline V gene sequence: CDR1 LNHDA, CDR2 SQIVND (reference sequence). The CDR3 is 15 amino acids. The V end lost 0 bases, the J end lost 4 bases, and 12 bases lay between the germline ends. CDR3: CASSIDHQGGTEAFF. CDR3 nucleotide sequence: TGTGCCAGTAGTATAGATCACCAGGGAGGCACTGAAGCTTTCTTT.

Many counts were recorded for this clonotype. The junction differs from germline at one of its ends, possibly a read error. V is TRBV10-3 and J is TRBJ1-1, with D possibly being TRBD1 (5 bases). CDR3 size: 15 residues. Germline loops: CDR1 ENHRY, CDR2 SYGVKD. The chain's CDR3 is CASSEAEEGYTEAFF. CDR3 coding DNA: TGTGCCAGCAGTGAAGCGGAGGAGGGGTACACTGAAGCTTTCTTT.

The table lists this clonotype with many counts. CDR3: CASSEYAETSYEQYF. In nucleotides, the CDR3 is TGTGCCAGCAGTGAGTATGCGGAAACCTCCTACGAGCAGTACTTC. The chain has TRBV2 and TRBJ2-7; D uncertain. The germline V gene encodes CDR1 SNHLY and CDR2 FYNNEI. This CDR3 has 15 residues. Trimming took off 3 bases at V and 0 bases at J, with 12 bases between the two ends.

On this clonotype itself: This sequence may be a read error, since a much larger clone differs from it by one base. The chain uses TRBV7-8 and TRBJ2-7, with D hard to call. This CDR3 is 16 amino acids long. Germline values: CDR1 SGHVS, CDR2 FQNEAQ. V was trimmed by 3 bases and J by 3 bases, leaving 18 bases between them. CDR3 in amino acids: CASSFFTTANSYEQYF. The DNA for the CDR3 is TGTGCCAGCAGCTTCTTCACGACTGCCAATAGCTACGAGCAGTACTTC.

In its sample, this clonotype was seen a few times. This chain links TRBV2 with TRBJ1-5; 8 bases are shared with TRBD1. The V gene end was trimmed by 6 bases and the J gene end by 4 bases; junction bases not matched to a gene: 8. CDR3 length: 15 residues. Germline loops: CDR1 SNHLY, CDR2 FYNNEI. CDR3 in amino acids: CASSARTGSNQPQHF. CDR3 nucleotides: TGTGCCAGCAGCGCGAGGACAGGGTCAAATCAGCCCCAGCATTTT.

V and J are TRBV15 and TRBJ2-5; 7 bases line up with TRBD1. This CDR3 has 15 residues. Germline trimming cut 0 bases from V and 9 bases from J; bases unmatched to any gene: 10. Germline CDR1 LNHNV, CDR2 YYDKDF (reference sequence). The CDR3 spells CATSREGQYNQPQYF. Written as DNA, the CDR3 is TGTGCCACCAGCAGAGAGGGACAGTACAATCAGCCCCAGTACTTC.

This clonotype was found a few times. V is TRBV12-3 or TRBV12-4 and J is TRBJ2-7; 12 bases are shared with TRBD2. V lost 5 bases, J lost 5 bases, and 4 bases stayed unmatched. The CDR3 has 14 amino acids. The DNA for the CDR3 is TGTGCCAGCAGTCCCTGGACTAGCGGGAACGAGCAGTACTTC. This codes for CASSPWTSGNEQYF.

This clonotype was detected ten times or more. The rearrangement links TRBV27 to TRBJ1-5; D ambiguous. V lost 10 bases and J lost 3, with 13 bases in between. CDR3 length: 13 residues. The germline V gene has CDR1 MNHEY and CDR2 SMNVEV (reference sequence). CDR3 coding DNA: TGTGCCACCATGCGAGGGCTCAATCAGCCCCAGCATTTT. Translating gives CATMRGLNQPQHF.

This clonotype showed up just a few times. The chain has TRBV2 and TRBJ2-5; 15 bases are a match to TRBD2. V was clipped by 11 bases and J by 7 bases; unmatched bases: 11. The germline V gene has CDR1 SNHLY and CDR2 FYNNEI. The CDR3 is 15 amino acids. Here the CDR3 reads CAGGLGLAGGVTQYF. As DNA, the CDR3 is TGTGCCGGAGGCCTGGGACTAGCGGGAGGAGTGACCCAGTACTTC.